The rows below give T cell receptor beta chains drawn from one sample of a study of blood T cell repertoires in COVID-19. This table comes from immunoSEQ multiplex PCR, and its TCRdb copy is limited to in-frame clones, with some not included. The table has roughly 200,000 clones, more than 85% seen once. The sample consisted of peripheral blood. The receptors here all came from a man aged 35-49 years with active or convalescent COVID-19. Each CDR3 is given without its conserved first and last residue. The D gene is left open where the match is weak.

V gene,J gene,D gene,CDR3 protein
TRBV19,TRBJ2-7,TRBD1,ASSIASGTGTYEQY
TRBV11-3,TRBJ2-1,-,ASLGADNEQF
TRBV28,TRBJ1-5,-,ASRGQGLNQPQH
TRBV7-8,TRBJ1-2,-,ASGPPAGVTNYGYT
TRBV19,TRBJ1-3,TRBD1,ASKRQATGQHFSGNTIY
TRBV9,TRBJ2-7,TRBD2,ASSLGTSGIYEQY
TRBV9,TRBJ1-6,TRBD1,ASSPTGQGVGSPLH
TRBV9,TRBJ2-7,TRBD2,ASSVGTSGGYEQY
TRBV9,TRBJ1-3,-,ASSVGEVSGNTIY
TRBV5-1,TRBJ1-2,-,ASSWPRDFTMTPDGGYT
TRBV6-1,TRBJ2-3,TRBD1,ASSRDRGRADTQY
TRBV10-3,TRBJ1-5,-,AISDSGGNNQPQH
TRBV11-2,TRBJ2-3,-,ASSILDTQY
TRBV27,TRBJ1-5,-,ASIDRLSNQPQH
TRBV7-2,TRBJ2-5,-,ASSLALGQGGETQY
TRBV7-3,TRBJ2-5,-,ASSLAGAETQY
TRBV9,TRBJ1-6,-,ASSVGGDNSPLH
TRBV28,TRBJ2-3,TRBD2,ASHQASGETTDTQY
TRBV12-3/TRBV12-4,TRBJ1-4,-,ASSPLEKLF
TRBV10-1,TRBJ1-5,-,ASRVREADSNQPQH
TRBV2,TRBJ1-5,-,ASSEGWGVNQPQH
TRBV18,TRBJ1-1,-,ASSPPTEAQAF
TRBV5-1,TRBJ1-1,TRBD1,ATRTGGAVTEAF
TRBV11-3,TRBJ1-6,TRBD1,ASSSGTGVSPLH
TRBV5-6,TRBJ2-1,TRBD2,ASSLPGGSYNEQF
TRBV16,TRBJ2-5,TRBD1,ASTGQGARETQY
TRBV30,TRBJ2-7,-,AYQKIGEQY
TRBV10-2,TRBJ2-1,TRBD1,ASRAGGYNEQF
TRBV5-1,TRBJ1-1,TRBD1,ASSGQVNTEAF
TRBV19,TRBJ2-5,TRBD2,ASSIGVAGGRETQY
TRBV9,TRBJ1-3,-,ASSVGGPHPDSGNTIY
TRBV18,TRBJ1-2,TRBD1,ASSPPPGTGGYT
TRBV27,TRBJ2-1,-,ASTMGGAFHNEQF
TRBV11-2,TRBJ1-1,-,ASSPRGPMNTEAF
TRBV29-1,TRBJ1-1,-,SVEGAFNTEAF
TRBV7-9,TRBJ2-1,-,ASSLASKSNEQF
TRBV7-8,TRBJ1-6,TRBD1,ASSRQGGNSPLH
TRBV28,TRBJ1-2,TRBD1,ASVFPPGQGAGGYT
TRBV3-1/TRBV3-2,TRBJ2-3,TRBD2,ASSLGLAMRDTQY
TRBV29-1,TRBJ1-2,-,SVERAGGYT
TRBV6-2/TRBV6-3,TRBJ1-1,-,ASSYSYRAGRNEAF
TRBV21-1,TRBJ1-5,-,ASSKRSTGGPMPPQH
TRBV15,TRBJ1-5,-,ATSLVVSQPQH
TRBV5-5,TRBJ2-7,TRBD2,ASSLRGDGQY
TRBV7-8,TRBJ2-7,-,ASSPGIGNYEQY
TRBV27,TRBJ2-5,TRBD2,ASSLAGIETQY
TRBV15,TRBJ2-1,-,ATSRDHLEQF
TRBV19,TRBJ2-3,TRBD1,ASSRGQGSWDTQY
TRBV28,TRBJ1-4,-,ASSFRDAGANEKLF
TRBV29-1,TRBJ2-1,-,SVEDKVGGPNEQF
TRBV9,TRBJ1-2,-,ASSPLPWAPNYGYT
TRBV19,TRBJ1-4,-,ASSRRTRREKLF
TRBV10-2,TRBJ2-7,TRBD2,ASIGGGSYEQY